The present entry profiles one T cell receptor (beta chain) with its context. Its antigen is currently not known. No base quality information exists; no much larger clone differs at one position. Another Seattle source contributed samples from volunteer blood donors who had recovered from COVID-19. Each collaborating institution followed its own protocols to collect whole blood in K2EDTA tubes. For TCRbeta analysis, collaborators shipped samples in one of three forms: frozen whole blood, isolated PBMCs, or DNA extracted from either of those sample types. The data are from a study of blood T cell repertoires in COVID-19 (dated by TCRdb to about 2020). With respect to the entire study: Samples from collaborators originated in the United States, Italy and Spain and spanned both the acute and convalescent phases of COVID-19. The repertoires were released in a freely available public database intended as a resource for research on the immune response to SARS-CoV-2. The samples were drawn from the first 160 participants of the ongoing ImmuneRACE study and from about 1,200 subjects provided by 6 global collaborators. Subjects who had been exposed to COVID-19, were actively infected with it, or had recovered from it provided the deeply sampled blood TCRbeta repertoires that made up the dataset. Where available, HLA class I and class II types were taken from metadata supplied by the sample provider and were not determined by assay-based typing. The material from the prospective study consisted of cDNA or gDNA derived from T cells, B-cell-depleted T cells, or PBMCs. A de-identified subject ID, COVID-19 status, age in years and sex were almost always included in the sample metadata.

The immunoSEQ Assay, a bias-controlled multiplex PCR, was used to amplify TCRbeta CDR3 regions from genomic DNA. Turning to the authors' computational methods: Within the assay, amplification of reference gene primers was used to estimate how many nucleated cells each sample contained. To quantify the absolute abundance of each unique TCRbeta CDR3 rearrangement, sequence reads were collapsed and filtered. Productive Simpson clonality was computed per sample as the square root of Simpson's diversity index over productive rearrangements. TCRdb limited this immuneACCESS table to in-frame rearrangements with V and J called. A share of clones is missing; checked studies link under half to unresolved V genes, and the rest is unexplained. The D gene and trimming were derived from the DNA, and the V and J assignments and clone size from that table. The sample table contains 310,000 or so clones; only one count was recorded for about 90% of them. 5% to 7% of the sample goes to the ten largest clones.

Here is what the overall study found, with its caveats: The amount of clinical and demographic metadata varied by source and participant and was provided uncurated.

The TCR originated in a man aged 18 to 30 who had recovered from COVID-19. Source material: peripheral blood.

The CDR3 is CASSYLGRTGGVYEQFF. The sequenced DNA is TGTGCCAGCAGTTACCTCGGGAGGACAGGGGGCGTCTATGAGCAGTTCTTC. Recombination joined TRBV6-2 or TRBV6-3 with TRBJ2-1, with 11 central nucleotides matching TRBD1. The germline V gene supplies CDR1 MNHEY and CDR2 SVGEGT. At the junction V is shortened by 2 bases and J by 8 bases; bases outside the gene matches: 11. Its CDR3 holds 17 amino acids, cysteine through phenylalanine. Solely the CDR3 DNA is kept, with 51 bases framed from the first base.